Below are 20 T cell receptor beta chains sequenced from a single sample in a study of shared clonotypes between healthy human individuals. The repertoire was sequenced with immunoSEQ multiplex PCR; TCRdb's copy has only in-frame clones and lacks some. The table has around 700,000 clones, about 91% seen once. Naive CD8 cells comprised CD45RO-negative, CCR7-positively selected cells, excluding terminally differentiated effector memory CD45RA+ cells. The sample comprised naive CD8+ T cells sorted from blood. Source of these receptors: a man under 40 in good health.

The V and J genes are TRBV7-2 and TRBJ2-3; 11 bases are shared with TRBD2. CDR1 and CDR2 (germline): SGHTA, FQGNSA. V lost 5 bases, J lost 0 bases, and 4 bases stayed unmatched. This CDR3 has 16 residues. The CDR3 DNA sequence: TGTGCCAGCAGCCTCGGGACTAGCGGAAGCACAGATACGCAGTATTTT. Translation gives CASSLGTSGSTDTQYF.

The rearrangement joins TRBV27 to TRBJ2-7; 7 positions agree with TRBD1. Germline V lookup: CDR1 MNHEY, CDR2 SMNVEV (reference sequence). V gave up 2 bases and J gave up 4 bases; unmatched junction bases: 11. CDR3 length: 16 amino acids. CDR3 in DNA: TGTGCCAGCAGTTTAAAAGGCGGCAGGGGGTTTTACGAGCAGTACTTC. Its translation: CASSLKGGRGFYEQYF.

The chain employs TRBV5-4 and TRBJ2-7; 9 bases match TRBD2. Germline V lookup: CDR1 SGHNT, CDR2 YYREEE (reference sequence). The V segment lost 4 bases and the J segment 2 bases; nucleotides outside the gene matches: 7. CDR3 length: 15 residues. CDR3 loop: CASSPWAGGAYEQYF. In nucleotides, the CDR3 is TGTGCCAGCAGCCCATGGGCGGGAGGGGCCTACGAGCAGTACTTC.

The chain is built from TRBV27 and TRBJ1-1; tentative D call: TRBD1 (5 bases). CDR3 size: 15 residues. V lost 4 bases and J 3 bases, leaving 15 bases between the germline ends. Looked up from germline, CDR1 is MNHEY and CDR2 is SMNVEV (reference sequence). The CDR3 sequence is CASSSGAASYTEAFF. As DNA, the CDR3 is TGTGCCAGCAGTTCCGGGGCAGCTTCATACACTGAAGCTTTCTTT.

The gene calls are TRBV11-2 and TRBJ2-1; 9 bases agree with TRBD1. Germline V gene sequence: CDR1 SGHAT, CDR2 FQNNGV. Trimming took 5 bases from V and 4 from J; bases not matched to a gene: 6. This CDR3 contains 15 residues. As DNA, the CDR3 is TGTGCCAGCAGCACCCGGGACAGGGAATACAATGAGCAGTTCTTC. Translated: CASSTRDREYNEQFF.

The chain has TRBV10-1 and TRBJ2-3; 8 bases fit TRBD1. The CDR3 extends over 15 amino acids. The germline V gene has CDR1 WNHNN and CDR2 SYGVQD (reference sequence). Trimming removed 7 bases from V and 2 bases from J; junction bases left unmatched: 8. Here the CDR3 DNA reads TGCGCCAGCAAAAGGACAGGGTGCCCCACAGATACGCAGTATTTT. It is translated as CASKRTGCPTDTQYF.

The sample holds one count of this clone. Other DNA sequences within the sample encode an identical CDR3. CDR3 sequence (DNA): TGTGCCAGCAGACCGGGACTCTCCTCCTACAATGAGCAGTTCTTC. Protein sequence: CASRPGLSSYNEQFF. The V gene is TRBV28, the J gene TRBJ2-1, with a possible D match to TRBD2 (6 bases). The CDR3 has 15 residues. Germline CDR1 reads MDHEN; CDR2 reads SYDVKM. Trimming removed 6 bases from V and 0 bases from J, with 12 bases in between.

This clone is a singleton in its sample. This chain joins TRBV6-1 and TRBJ1-5; no reliable D call. The germline V gene has CDR1 MNHNS and CDR2 SASEGT. The V and J ends lost 7 bases and 1 base respectively, with 14 bases between them. This CDR3 contains 15 residues. CDR3 residues: CASTHGPRSNQPQHF. The CDR3, as DNA: TGTGCCAGCACCCACGGACCACGCAGCAATCAGCCCCAGCATTTT.

The CDR3 nucleotides are TGTGCCAGCAGTGAGCGGGCGGGACGAGGAGATACGCAGTATTTT. As protein: CASSERAGRGDTQYF. This chain links TRBV25-1 with TRBJ2-3; a possible D gene is TRBD2 (6 bases). Trimming left V 3 bases short and J 5 bases short, with 15 bases between. The germline V gene has CDR1 MGHDK and CDR2 SYGVNS. The CDR3 has 15 amino acids.

V is TRBV27 and J is TRBJ2-5, with 8 positions matching TRBD2. Germline V gene data show CDR1 as MNHEY and CDR2 as SMNVEV (reference sequence). This CDR3 comprises 15 residues. V shed 6 bases and J 4 bases; nucleotides not matched to a gene: 10. CDR3 bases: TGTGCCAGCAGCCCCCCAAGCGGGAGTATAGAGACCCAGTACTTC. This codes for CASSPPSGSIETQYF.

The gene calls are TRBV30 and TRBJ2-1; 7 bases agree with TRBD1. Trimming cost V 3 bases and J 6 bases; bases outside gene matches: 5. Germline CDR1 reads GTSNPN; CDR2 reads SVGIG (reference sequence). CDR3 length equals 13 residues. The chain's CDR3 is CAWRHRGGNEQFF. As DNA, the CDR3 is TGTGCCTGGAGGCACAGGGGCGGCAATGAGCAGTTCTTC.

The chain carries TRBV27 and TRBJ2-7, with a possible D match to TRBD2 (6 bases). Per the germline V gene, CDR1 is MNHEY and CDR2 is SMNVEV (reference sequence). The ends were cut back, 2 bases at V and 3 bases at J, with 14 bases in the middle. The CDR3 runs to 15 residues. For the CDR3, the DNA is TGTGCCAGCAGTTTACGGGGACTGTTAGTCTACGAGCAGTACTTC. Its protein is CASSLRGLLVYEQYF.

This clone was found once. This chain joins TRBV30 and TRBJ2-3; D is undetermined. V dropped 4 bases and J dropped 5 bases, with 13 bases sitting between them. Germline-derived CDR1 and CDR2 are GTSNPN and SVGIG (reference sequence). This CDR3 has 13 residues. The CDR3 region is CAWNRQTLDTQYF. In DNA form, the CDR3 reads TGTGCCTGGAACCGTCAAACGTTAGATACGCAGTATTTT.

This chain joins TRBV28 and TRBJ1-5; TRBD1 is a possible D gene (6 bases). The CDR3 covers 15 residues. CDR1 and CDR2 from the germline V gene are MDHEN and SYDVKM. The V gene lost 7 bases and the J gene lost 5 bases, with 18 bases spanning the gap. The chain's CDR3 is CASNPVGGADQPQHF. CDR3 DNA: TGTGCCAGCAATCCAGTAGGGGGTGCGGATCAGCCCCAGCATTTT.

This clone was detected a few times. V usage is TRBV7-9 and J usage is TRBJ2-7, with D uncertain. The CDR3 has 11 residues. The germline gives CDR1 SEHNR, CDR2 FQNEAQ (reference sequence). V dropped 8 bases and J dropped 5 bases, with 10 bases sitting between them. CDR3 nucleotides: TGTGCCAGCCACGGGCCCAACGAGCAGTACTTC. Its protein is CASHGPNEQYF.

V usage is TRBV14 and J usage is TRBJ2-7, with D perhaps matching TRBD2 (5 bases). In germline, CDR1 is SGHDN, CDR2 FVKESK. CDR3 length: 15 residues. V was cut by 3 bases and J by 0 bases, with 12 bases left in between. CDR3: CASSQSLESSYEQYF. The CDR3 DNA reads as TGTGCCAGCAGCCAGTCACTAGAAAGCTCCTACGAGCAGTACTTC.

This clone was counted only a few times. The genes are TRBV6-4 and TRBJ2-3, with 8 bases fitting TRBD2. The CDR3 consists of 15 residues. CDR1 is MRHNA, CDR2 SNTAGT, per germline. With 2 bases clipped from V and 1 base from J, the junction kept 2 bases outside the gene matches. DNA of the CDR3: TGTGCCAGCAGTGACAAAGCGGGAGGCACAGATACGCAGTATTTT. Translation gives CASSDKAGGTDTQYF.

In DNA form, the CDR3 reads TGTGCCAGCAGTGGGGACCGGGACAGCAAGTACACTGAAGCTTTCTTT. This sequence encodes CASSGDRDSKYTEAFF. The chain combines TRBV2 with TRBJ1-1; 7 positions agree with TRBD1. J lost 3 bases, V lost 4 bases, and 11 bases had no gene match. The CDR3 loop spans 16 amino acids. Germline CDR1 reads SNHLY; CDR2 reads FYNNEI.

The chain employs TRBV29-1 and TRBJ2-1; 11 bases map to TRBD2. V lost 1 base and J lost 4; bases outside the gene matches: 6. This CDR3 is 16 amino acids long. Germline loops: CDR1 SQVTM, CDR2 ANQGSEA. CDR3 in DNA: TGCAGCGTTGAAGGTTTGACTAGCGGGAAATACAATGAGCAGTTCTTC. It encodes CSVEGLTSGKYNEQFF.

The chain combines TRBV10-3 with TRBJ2-7, with TRBD1 matching over 11 bases. CDR3 length equals 14 residues. V trimming: 10 bases; J trimming: 6 bases; junction bases outside the gene matches: 11. The germline V gene encodes CDR1 ENHRY and CDR2 SYGVKD. The CDR3 is CATEGQGALSEQYF. CDR3 nucleotide sequence: TGTGCCACGGAAGGACAGGGGGCGCTTAGCGAGCAGTACTTC.